The 5 T cell receptor beta chains reported below all come from one sample, sequenced in a study of shared clonotypes between healthy human individuals. Sequencing was performed with immunoSEQ multiplex PCR; in TCRdb, only in-frame clones are kept and a portion is missing. Of hundreds of thousands of clones listed, 72% are singletons. Sample: memory CD4+ T cells sorted from blood. Documented subset: CD45RA-negative fraction. Receptors originate from a woman aged 25 to 45 in good health.

The V and J genes are TRBV6-6 and TRBJ2-5; 7 nucleotides line up with TRBD1. J lost 5 bases, V lost 5 bases, and 5 bases had no gene match. This CDR3 has 13 amino acids. Looked up from germline, CDR1 is MNHNY and CDR2 is SVGAGI (reference sequence). The CDR3 sequence is CASSPDRRETQYF. In DNA, the CDR3 is TGTGCCAGCAGTCCGGACAGGCGGGAGACCCAGTACTTC.

The CDR3 DNA is TGTGCCAGCTTAAGAGGGGGGGACGAGCAGTACTTC. Its protein is CASLRGGDEQYF. V is TRBV6-1 and J is TRBJ2-7; TRBD2 might be the D (7 bases). The V end was cut by 8 bases, the J end by 5 bases, with 13 bases between. The CDR3 runs to 12 residues. CDR1 is MNHNS and CDR2 is SASEGT in the germline V gene.

This chain uses TRBV27 with TRBJ2-7, with D hard to call. Germline V lookup: CDR1 MNHEY, CDR2 SMNVEV (reference sequence). CDR3 length: 12 amino acids. Trimming shortened V by 8 bases and J by 12 bases, and 20 bases separated the two germline ends. CDR3 in amino acids: CASGPLSGIWYF. The CDR3 DNA sequence: TGTGCCAGCGGCCCCTTATCGGGTATTTGGTACTTC.

The gene calls are TRBV25-1 and TRBJ2-5; possible D gene TRBD2, 5 bases. Trimming left V 4 bases short and J 2 bases short, with 14 bases between. CDR3 length: 15 amino acids. Germline V CDR1 and CDR2: MGHDK, SYGVNS. The CDR3 reads CASSAREPLQETQYF. DNA for the CDR3: TGTGCCAGCAGTGCTCGGGAACCCTTGCAAGAGACCCAGTACTTC.

The V call is TRBV7-6, the J call TRBJ1-1; no firm D call. Trimming cost V 1 base and J 7 bases, with 10 bases left between them. Germline values: CDR1 SGHVS, CDR2 FNYEAQ. There are 13 residues in the CDR3. In DNA, the CDR3 is TGTGCCAGCAGCTTAGGACCAGACGGTGAAGCTTTCTTT. It yields the protein CASSLGPDGEAFF.